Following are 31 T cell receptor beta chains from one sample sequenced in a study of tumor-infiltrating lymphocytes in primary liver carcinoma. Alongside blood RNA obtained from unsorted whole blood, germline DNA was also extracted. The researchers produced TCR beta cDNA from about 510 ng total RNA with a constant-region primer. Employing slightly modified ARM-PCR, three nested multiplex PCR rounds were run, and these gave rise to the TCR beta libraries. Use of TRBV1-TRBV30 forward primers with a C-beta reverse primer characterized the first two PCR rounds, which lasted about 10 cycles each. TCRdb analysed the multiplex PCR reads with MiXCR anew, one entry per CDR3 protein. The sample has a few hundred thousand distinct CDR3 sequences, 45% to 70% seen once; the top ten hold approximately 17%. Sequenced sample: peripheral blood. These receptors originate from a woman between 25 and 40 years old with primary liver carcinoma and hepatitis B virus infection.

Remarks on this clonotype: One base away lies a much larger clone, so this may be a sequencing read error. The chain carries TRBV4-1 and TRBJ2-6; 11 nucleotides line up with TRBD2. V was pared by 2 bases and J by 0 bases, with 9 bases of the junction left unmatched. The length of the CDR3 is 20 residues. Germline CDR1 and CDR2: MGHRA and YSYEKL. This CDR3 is CASSQYLSGRALSGANVLTF. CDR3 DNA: TGCGCCAGCAGCCAATACCTTAGCGGGAGGGCCCTCTCTGGGGCCAACGTCCTGACTTTC.

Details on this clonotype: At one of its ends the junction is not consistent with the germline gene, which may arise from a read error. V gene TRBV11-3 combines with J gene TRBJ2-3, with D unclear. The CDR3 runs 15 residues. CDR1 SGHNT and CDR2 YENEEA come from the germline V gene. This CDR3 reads CACSLVPLGPDTQYF. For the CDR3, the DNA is TGCGCCTGCAGCTTAGTCCCCCTAGGTCCAGATACGCAGTATTTT.

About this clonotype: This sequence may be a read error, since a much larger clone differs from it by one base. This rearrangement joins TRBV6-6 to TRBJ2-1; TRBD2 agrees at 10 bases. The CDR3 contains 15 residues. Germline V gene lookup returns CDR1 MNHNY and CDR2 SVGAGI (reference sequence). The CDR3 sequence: CVSSYGTSDYNEQFF. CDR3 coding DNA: TGTGTCAGCAGTTACGGGACTAGCGATTACAATGAGCAGTTCTTC.

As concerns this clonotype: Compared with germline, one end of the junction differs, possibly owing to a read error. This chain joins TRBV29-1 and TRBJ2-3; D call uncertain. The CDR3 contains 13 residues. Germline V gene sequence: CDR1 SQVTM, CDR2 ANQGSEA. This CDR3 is CCVVSISTDTQYF. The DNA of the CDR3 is TGCTGCGTTGTATCGATTAGCACAGATACGCAGTATTTT.

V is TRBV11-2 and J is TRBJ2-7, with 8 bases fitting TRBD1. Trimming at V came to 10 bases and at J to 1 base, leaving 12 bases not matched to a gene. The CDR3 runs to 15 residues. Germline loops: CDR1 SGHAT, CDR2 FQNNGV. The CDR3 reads CANTLTGQGSYEQYF. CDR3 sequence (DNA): TGTGCCAACACCTTGACTGGACAGGGTTCCTACGAGCAGTACTTC.

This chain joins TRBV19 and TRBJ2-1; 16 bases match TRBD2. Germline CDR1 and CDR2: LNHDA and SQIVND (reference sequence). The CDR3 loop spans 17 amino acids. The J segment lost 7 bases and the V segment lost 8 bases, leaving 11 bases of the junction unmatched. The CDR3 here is CASLPGLAGGPRNEQFF. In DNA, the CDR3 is TGTGCCAGTTTACCGGGACTAGCGGGAGGGCCTAGGAATGAGCAGTTCTTC.

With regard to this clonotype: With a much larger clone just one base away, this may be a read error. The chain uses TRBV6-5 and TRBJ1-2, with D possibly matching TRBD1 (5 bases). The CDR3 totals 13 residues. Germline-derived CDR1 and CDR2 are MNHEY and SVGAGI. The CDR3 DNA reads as TGTACCAGCAGACAAGAGGGGTGGGATGGCTACACCTTC. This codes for CTSRQEGWDGYTF.

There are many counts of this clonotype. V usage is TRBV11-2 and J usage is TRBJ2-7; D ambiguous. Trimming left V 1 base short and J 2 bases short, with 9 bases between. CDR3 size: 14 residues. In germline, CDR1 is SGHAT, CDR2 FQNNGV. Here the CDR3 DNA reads TGTGCCAGCAGCTTAGGTCCAGATACCTACGAGCAGTACTTC. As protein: CASSLGPDTYEQYF.

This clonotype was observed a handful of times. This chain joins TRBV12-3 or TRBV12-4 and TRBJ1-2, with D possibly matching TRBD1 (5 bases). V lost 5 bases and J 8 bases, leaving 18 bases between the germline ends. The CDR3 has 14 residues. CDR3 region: CASSRRGGGEGYTF. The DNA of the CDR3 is TGTGCCAGCAGTCGCCGCGGGGGAGGCGAGGGCTACACCTTC.

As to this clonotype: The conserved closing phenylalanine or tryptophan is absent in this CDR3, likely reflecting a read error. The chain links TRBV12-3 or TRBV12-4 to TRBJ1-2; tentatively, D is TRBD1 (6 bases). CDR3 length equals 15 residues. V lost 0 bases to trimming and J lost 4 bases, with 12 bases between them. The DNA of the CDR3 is TGTGCCAGCAGTTTAGCCAGGGGAGGGGGCTATGGCTACACCTTA. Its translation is CASSLARGGGYGYTL.

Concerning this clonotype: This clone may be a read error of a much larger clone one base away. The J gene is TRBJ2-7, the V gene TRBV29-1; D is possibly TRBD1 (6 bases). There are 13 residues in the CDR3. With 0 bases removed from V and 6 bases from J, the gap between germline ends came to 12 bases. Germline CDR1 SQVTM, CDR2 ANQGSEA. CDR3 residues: CSVEEATGSEQYF. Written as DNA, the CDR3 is TGCAGCGTTGAAGAAGCGACAGGAAGCGAGCAGTACTTC.

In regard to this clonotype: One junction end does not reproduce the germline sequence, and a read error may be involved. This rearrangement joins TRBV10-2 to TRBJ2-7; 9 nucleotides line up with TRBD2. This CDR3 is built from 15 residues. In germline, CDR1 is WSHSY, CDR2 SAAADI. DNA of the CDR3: TGCGACAGCAGGGTTTCTAGCGGGACGGAGGGCGAGCAGTACTTC. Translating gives CDSRVSSGTEGEQYF.

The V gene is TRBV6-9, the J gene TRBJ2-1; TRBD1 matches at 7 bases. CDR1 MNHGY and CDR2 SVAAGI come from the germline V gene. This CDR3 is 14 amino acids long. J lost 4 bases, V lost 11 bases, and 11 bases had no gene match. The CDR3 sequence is CACTRQGLYNEQFF. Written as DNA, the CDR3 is TGTGCCTGCACCCGACAGGGCCTATACAATGAGCAGTTCTTC.

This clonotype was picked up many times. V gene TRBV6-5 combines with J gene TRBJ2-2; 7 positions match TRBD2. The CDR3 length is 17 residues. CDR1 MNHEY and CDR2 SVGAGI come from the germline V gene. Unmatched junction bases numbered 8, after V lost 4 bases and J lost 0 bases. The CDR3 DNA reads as TGTGCCAGCAGTTCCCGGTTCGGGGGGACGAACACCGGGGAGCTGTTTTTT. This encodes CASSSRFGGTNTGELFF.

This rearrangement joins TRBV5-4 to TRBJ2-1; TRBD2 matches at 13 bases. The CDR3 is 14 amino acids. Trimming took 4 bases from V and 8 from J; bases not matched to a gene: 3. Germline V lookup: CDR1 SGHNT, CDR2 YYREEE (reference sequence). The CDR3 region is CASSPGLAGYEQFF. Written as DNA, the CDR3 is TGTGCCAGCAGCCCGGGACTAGCGGGATATGAGCAGTTCTTC.

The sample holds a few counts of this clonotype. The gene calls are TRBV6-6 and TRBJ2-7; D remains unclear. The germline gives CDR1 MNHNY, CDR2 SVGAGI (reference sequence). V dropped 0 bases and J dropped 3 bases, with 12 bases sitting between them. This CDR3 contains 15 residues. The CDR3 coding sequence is TGTGCCAGCAGTTACTCGGCAGGACGGGTCTACGAGCAGTACTTC. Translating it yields CASSYSAGRVYEQYF.

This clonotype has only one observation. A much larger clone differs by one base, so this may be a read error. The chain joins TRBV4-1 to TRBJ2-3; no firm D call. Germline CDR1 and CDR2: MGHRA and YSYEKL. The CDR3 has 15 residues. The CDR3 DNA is TGCGCCAGAAGCCAAGGATGGGGTTCCGCAGATACGCAGTATTTT. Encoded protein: CARSQGWGSADTQYF.

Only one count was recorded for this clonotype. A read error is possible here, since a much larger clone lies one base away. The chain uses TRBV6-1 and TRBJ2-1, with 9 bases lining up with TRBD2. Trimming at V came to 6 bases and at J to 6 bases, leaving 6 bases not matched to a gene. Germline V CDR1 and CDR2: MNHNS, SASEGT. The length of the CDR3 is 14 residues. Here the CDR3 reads CASREIAGANEQFF. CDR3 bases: TGTGCCAGCAGGGAGATAGCGGGAGCCAATGAGCAGTTCTTC.

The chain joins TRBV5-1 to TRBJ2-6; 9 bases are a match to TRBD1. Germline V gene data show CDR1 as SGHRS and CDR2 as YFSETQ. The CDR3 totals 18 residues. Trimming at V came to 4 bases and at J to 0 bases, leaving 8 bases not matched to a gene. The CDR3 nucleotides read TGCGCCAGCAGCGCCGGGACAGGGCCTTCCTCTGGGGCCAACGTCCTGACTTTC. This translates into CASSAGTGPSSGANVLTF.

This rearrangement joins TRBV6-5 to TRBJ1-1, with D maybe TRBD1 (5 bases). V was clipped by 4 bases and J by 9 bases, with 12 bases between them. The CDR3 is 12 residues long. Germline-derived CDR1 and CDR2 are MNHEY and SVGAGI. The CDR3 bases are TGTGCCAGCAGTTCTCGACAGAAACAAGCTTTCTTT. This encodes CASSSRQKQAFF.

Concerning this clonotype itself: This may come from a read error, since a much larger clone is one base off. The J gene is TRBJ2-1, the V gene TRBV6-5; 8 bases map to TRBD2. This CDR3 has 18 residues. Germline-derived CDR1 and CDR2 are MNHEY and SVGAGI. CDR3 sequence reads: CASSYRGGGWQTYNEQSF. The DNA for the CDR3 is TGTGCCAGCAGTTACCGGGGGGGTGGGTGGCAAACCTACAATGAGCAGTCCTTC.

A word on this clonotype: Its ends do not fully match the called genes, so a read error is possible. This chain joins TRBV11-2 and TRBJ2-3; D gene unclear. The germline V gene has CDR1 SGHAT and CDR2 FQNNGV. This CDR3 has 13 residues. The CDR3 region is CASSLDQGAMQYF. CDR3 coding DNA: TGTGCCAGTAGCTTAGATCAAGGCGCGATGCAGTATTTT.

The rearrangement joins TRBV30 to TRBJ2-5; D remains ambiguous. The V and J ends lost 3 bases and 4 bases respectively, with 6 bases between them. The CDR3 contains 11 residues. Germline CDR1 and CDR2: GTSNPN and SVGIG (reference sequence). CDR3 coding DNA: TGTGCCTGGAGCTCTTTAGAGACCCAGTACTTC. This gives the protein CAWSSLETQYF.

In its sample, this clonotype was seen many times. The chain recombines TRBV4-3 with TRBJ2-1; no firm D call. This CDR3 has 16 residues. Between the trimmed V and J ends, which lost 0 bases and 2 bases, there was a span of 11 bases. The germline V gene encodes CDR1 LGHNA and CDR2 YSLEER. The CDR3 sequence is CASSQEGVGTYNEQFF. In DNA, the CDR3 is TGCGCCAGCAGCCAAGAAGGAGTTGGGACCTACAATGAGCAGTTCTTC.

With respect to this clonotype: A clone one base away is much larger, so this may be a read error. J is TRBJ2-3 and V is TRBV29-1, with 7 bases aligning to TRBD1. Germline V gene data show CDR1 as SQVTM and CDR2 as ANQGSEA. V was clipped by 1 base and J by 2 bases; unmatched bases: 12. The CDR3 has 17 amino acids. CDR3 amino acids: CSVEGRHRGLNTDTQYF. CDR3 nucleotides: TGCAGCGTTGAAGGCCGGCACAGGGGTTTGAACACAGATACGCAGTATTTT.

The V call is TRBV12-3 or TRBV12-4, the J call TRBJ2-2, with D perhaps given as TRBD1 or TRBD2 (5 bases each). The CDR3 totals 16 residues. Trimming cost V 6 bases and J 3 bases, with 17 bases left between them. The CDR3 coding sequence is TGTGCCAGCAGCGGGGCTTCACACTTCTACACCGGGGAGCTGTTTTTT. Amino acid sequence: CASSGASHFYTGELFF.

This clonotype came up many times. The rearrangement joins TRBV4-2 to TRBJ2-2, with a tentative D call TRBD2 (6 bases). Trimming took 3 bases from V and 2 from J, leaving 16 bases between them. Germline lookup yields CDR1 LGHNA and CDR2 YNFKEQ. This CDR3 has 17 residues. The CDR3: CASSHPVGGLNTGELFF. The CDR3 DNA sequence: TGTGCCAGCAGCCACCCCGTGGGGGGTTTAAACACCGGGGAGCTGTTTTTT.

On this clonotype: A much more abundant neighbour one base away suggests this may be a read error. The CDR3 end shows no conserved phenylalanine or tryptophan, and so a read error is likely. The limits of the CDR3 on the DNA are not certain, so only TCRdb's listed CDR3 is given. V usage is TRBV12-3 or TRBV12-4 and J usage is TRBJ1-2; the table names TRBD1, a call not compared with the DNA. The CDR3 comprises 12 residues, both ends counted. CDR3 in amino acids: CASSLLGDGSTI.

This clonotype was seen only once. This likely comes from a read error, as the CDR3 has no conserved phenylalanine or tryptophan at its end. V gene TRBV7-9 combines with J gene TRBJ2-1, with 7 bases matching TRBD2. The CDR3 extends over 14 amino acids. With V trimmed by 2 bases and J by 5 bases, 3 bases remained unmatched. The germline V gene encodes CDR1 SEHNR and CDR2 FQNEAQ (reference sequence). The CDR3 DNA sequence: TGTGCCAGCAGCTTACACGGGACTAACAATGAGCAGTTCATC. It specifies CASSLHGTNNEQFI.

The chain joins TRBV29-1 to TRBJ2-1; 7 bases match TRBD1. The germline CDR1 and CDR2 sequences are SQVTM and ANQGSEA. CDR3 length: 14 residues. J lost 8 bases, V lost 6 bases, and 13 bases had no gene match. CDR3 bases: TGCAGCGTCGTCAGGGGGAACTCTTACGATGAGCAGTTCTTC. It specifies CSVVRGNSYDEQFF.

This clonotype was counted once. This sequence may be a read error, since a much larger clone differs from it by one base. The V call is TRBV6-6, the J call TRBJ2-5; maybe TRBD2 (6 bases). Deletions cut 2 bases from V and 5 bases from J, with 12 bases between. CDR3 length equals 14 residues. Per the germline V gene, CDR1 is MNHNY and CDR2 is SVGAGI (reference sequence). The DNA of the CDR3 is TGTGCCAGCAGTTACAGGCGGCTAGCGGAGACCCAGTACTTC. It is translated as CASSYRRLAETQYF.